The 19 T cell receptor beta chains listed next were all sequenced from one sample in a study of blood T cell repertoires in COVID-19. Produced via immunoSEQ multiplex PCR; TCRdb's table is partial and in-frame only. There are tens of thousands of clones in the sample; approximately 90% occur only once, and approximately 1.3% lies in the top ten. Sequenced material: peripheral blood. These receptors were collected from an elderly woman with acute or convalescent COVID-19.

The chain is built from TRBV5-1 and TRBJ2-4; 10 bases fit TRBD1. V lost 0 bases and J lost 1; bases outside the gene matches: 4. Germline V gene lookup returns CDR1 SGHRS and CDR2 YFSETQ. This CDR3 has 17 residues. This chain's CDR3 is CASSLETGGLAKNIQYF. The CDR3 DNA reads TGCGCCAGCAGCTTGGAGACAGGGGGCCTTGCCAAAAACATTCAGTACTTC.

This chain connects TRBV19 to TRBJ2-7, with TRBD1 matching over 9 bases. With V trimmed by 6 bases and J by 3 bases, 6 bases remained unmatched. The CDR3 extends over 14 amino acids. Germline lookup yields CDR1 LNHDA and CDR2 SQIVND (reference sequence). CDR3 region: CASRRRDRDYEQYF. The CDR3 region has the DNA TGTGCCAGTAGGAGACGGGACAGGGACTACGAGCAGTACTTC.

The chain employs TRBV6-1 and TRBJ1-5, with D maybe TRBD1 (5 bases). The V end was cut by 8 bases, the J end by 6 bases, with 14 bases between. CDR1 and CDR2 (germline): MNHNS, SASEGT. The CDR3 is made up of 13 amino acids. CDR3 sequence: CASVGGDGQPQHF. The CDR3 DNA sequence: TGTGCCAGCGTGGGGGGGGATGGTCAGCCCCAGCATTTT.

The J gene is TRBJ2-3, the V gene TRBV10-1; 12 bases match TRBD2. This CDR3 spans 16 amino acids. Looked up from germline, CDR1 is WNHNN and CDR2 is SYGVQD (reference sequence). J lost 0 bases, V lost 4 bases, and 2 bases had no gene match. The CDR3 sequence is CASSATSGGSTDTQYF. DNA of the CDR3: TGCGCCAGCAGTGCGACTAGCGGGGGAAGCACAGATACGCAGTATTTT.

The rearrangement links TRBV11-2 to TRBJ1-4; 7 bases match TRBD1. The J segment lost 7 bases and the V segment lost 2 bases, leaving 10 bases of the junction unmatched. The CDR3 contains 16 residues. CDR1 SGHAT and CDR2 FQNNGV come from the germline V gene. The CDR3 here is CASSLLVGTEGEKLFF. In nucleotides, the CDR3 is TGTGCCAGCAGCTTATTGGTCGGGACAGAAGGTGAAAAACTGTTTTTT.

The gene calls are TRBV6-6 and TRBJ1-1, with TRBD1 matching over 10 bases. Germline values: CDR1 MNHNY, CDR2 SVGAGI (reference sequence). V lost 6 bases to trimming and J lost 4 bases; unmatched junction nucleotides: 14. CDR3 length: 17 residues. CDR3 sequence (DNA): TGTGCCAGCAGCCGACCTGGCCGACAGGGGGCTTTCACTGAAGCTTTCTTT. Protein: CASSRPGRQGAFTEAFF.

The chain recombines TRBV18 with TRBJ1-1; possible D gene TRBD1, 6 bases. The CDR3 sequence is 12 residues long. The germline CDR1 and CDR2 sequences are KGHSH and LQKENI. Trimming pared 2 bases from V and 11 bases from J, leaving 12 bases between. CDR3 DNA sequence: TGTGCCAGCTCACCATCACAGGGAGCGGCTTTCTTT. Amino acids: CASSPSQGAAFF.

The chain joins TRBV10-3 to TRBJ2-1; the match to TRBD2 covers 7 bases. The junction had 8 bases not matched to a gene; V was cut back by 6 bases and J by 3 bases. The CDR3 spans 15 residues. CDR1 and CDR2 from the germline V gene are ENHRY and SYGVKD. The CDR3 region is CAISPGRESYNEQFF. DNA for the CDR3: TGTGCCATCAGCCCAGGGAGGGAAAGCTACAATGAGCAGTTCTTC.

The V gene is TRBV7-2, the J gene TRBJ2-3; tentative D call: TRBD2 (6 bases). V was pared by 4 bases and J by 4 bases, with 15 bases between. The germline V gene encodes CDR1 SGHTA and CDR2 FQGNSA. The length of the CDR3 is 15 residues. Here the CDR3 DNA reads TGTGCCAGCAGCTCTTTGTTGGGGGAGGCAGATACGCAGTATTTT. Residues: CASSSLLGEADTQYF.

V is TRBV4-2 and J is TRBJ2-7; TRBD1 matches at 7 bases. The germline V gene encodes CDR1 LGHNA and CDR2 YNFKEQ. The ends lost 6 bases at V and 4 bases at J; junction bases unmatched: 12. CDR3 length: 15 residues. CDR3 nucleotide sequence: TGTGCCAGCAGGGCCGGGACAGATTCCTTGTACGAGCAGTACTTC. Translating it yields CASRAGTDSLYEQYF.

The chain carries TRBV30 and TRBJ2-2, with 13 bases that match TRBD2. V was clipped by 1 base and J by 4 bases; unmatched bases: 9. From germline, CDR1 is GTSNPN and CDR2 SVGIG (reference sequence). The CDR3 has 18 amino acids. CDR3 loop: CAWSDSYGTSGATGELFF. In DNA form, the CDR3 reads TGTGCCTGGAGTGATTCTTACGGGACTAGCGGGGCCACCGGGGAGCTGTTTTTT. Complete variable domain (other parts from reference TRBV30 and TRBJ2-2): SQTIHQWPATLVQPVGSPLSLECTVEGTSNPNLYWYRQAAGRGLQLLFYSVGIGQISSEVPQNLSASRPQDRQFILSSKKLLLSDSGFYLCAWSDSYGTSGATGELFFGEGSRLTVL.

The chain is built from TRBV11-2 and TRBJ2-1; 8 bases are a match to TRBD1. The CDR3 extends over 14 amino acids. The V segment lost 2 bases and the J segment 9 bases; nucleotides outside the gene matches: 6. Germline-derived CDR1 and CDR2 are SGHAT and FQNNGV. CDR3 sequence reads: CASSLTTGGAEQFF. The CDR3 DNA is TGTGCCAGCAGCTTAACAACAGGGGGTGCTGAGCAGTTCTTC.

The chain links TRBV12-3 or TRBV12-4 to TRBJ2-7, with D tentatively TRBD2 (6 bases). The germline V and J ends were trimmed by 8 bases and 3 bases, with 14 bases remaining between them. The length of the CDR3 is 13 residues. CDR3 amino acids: CASSPGEVYEQYF. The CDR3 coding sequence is TGTGCCAGCTCCCCGGGGGAAGTCTACGAGCAGTACTTC.

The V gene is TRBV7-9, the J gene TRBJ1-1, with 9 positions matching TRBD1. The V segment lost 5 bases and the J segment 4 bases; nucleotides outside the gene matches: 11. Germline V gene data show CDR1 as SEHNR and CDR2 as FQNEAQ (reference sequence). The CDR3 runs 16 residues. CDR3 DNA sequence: TGTGCCAGCAGCCGGGACAGGGATTATTTTCGCACTGAAGCTTTCTTT. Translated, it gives CASSRDRDYFRTEAFF.

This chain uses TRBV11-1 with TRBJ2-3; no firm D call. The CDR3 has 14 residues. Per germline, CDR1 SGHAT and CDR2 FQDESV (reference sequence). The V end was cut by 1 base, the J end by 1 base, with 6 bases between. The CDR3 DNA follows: TGTGCCAGCAGCTTAGAAGAGCGCACAGATACGCAGTATTTT. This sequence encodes CASSLEERTDTQYF. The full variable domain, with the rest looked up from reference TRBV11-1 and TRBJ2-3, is EAEVAQSPRYKITEKSQAVAFWCDPISGHATLYWYRQILGQGPELLVQFQDESVVDDSQLPKDRFSAERLKGVDSTLKIQPAELGDSAMYLCASSLEERTDTQYFGPGTRLTVL.

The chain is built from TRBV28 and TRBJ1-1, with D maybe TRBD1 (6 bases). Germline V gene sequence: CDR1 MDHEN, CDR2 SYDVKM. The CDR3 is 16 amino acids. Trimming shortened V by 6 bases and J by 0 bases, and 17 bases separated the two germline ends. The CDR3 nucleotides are TGTGCCAGCAGCCTGACTAGGGGGGGGGTGAACACTGAAGCTTTCTTT. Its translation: CASSLTRGGVNTEAFF.

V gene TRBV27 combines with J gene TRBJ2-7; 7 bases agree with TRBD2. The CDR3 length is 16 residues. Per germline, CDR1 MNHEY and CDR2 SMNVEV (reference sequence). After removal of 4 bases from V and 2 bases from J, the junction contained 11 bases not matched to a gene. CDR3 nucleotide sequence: TGTGCCAGCAGTTCCCATGGACTAGAACCTACCTACGAGCAGTACTTC. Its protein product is CASSSHGLEPTYEQYF.

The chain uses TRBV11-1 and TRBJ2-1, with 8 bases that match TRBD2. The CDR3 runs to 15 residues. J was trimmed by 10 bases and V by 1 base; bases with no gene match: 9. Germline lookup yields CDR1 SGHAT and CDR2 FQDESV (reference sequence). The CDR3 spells CASSLVGGGPREQFF. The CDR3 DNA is TGTGCCAGCAGCTTAGTTGGCGGGGGGCCCAGGGAGCAGTTCTTC.

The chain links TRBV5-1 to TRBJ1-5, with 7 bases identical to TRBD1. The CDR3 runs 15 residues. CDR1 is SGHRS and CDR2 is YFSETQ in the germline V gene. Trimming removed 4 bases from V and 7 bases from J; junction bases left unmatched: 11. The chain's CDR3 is CASSTGTEAGQPQHF. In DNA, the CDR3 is TGCGCCAGCAGCACCGGGACAGAGGCTGGCCAGCCCCAGCATTTT.